This TCR beta chain was captured by sequencing in a study of CD8+ T cells in alopecia areata. cDNA prepared by RNA extraction and subsequent reverse transcription served as the template for sequencing. The assay was immunoSEQ multiplex PCR, and TCRdb's table has in-frame clones only and misses some. The table lists about 110,000 clones, 84% of them singletons, with around 25% in the top ten. Regarding treatment: oral pan-JAK inhibitor, 5-10 mg twice daily. CDR3 length: 13 amino acids. Germline V gene data show CDR1 as SGHNT and CDR2 as YYREEE (reference sequence). Trimming removed 4 bases from V and 2 bases from J, with 10 bases in between.

The sample was CD8+ T cells sorted from blood, taken at week 24, from a patient treated with tofacitinib. The sequence was obtained from a human donor with alopecia areata. The chain employs TRBV5-4 and TRBJ2-7, with no clear D. The CDR3 reads CASSPGHTYEQYF. The DNA of the CDR3 is TGTGCCAGCAGCCCGGGCCATACCTACGAGCAGTACTTC.